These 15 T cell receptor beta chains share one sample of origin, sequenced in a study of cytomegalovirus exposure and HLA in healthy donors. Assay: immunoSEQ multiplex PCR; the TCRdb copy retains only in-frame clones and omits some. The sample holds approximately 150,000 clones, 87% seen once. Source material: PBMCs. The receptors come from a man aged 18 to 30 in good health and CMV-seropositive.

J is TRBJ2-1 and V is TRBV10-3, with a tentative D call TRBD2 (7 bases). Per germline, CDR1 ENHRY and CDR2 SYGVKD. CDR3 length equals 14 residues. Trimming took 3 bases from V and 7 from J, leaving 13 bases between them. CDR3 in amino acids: CAISDGGRMNEQFF. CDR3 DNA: TGTGCCATCAGTGACGGGGGGCGTATGAATGAGCAGTTCTTC.

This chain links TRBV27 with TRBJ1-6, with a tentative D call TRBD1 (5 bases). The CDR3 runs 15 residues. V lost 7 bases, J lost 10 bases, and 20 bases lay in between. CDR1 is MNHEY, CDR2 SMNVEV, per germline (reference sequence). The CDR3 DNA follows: TGTGCCAGCACACTCGGCGGGGGGTTCAGCTCACCCCTCCACTTT. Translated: CASTLGGGFSSPLHF.

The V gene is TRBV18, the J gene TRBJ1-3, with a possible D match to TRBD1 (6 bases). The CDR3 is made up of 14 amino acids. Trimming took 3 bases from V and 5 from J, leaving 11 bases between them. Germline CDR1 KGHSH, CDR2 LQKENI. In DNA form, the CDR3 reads TGTGCCAGCTCACCTGGGGGACAAAGAAACACCATATATTTT. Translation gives CASSPGGQRNTIYF.

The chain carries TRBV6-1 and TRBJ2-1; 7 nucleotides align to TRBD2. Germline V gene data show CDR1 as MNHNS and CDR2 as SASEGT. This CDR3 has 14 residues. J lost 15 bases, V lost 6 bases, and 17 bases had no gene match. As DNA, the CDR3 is TGTGCCAGCAGGGATTTCTCGGTCGGGACTAAGCTGTTCTTC. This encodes CASRDFSVGTKLFF.

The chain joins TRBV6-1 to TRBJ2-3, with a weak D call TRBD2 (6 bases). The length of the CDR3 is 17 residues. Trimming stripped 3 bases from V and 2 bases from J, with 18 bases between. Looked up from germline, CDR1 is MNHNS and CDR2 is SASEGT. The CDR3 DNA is TGTGCCAGCAGTGACCCTATTACCGGGACTTTCACAGATACGCAGTATTTT. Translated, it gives CASSDPITGTFTDTQYF.

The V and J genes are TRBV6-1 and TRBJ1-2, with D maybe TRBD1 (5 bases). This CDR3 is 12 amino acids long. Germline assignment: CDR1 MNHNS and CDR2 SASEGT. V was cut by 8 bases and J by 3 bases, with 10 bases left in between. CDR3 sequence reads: CASEWGDYGYTF. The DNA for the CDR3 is TGTGCCAGCGAATGGGGGGACTATGGCTACACCTTC.

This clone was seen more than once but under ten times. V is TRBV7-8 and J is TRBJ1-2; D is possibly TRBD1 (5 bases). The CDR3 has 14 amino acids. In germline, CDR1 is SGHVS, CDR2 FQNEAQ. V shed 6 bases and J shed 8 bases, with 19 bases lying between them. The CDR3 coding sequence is TGTGCCAGCAGACCCGGGGGAGACACGAGGGGCTACACCTTC. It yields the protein CASRPGGDTRGYTF.

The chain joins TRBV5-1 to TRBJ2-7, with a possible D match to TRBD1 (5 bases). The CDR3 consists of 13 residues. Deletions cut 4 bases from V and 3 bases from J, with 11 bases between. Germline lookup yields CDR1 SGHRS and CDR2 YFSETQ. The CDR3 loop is CASSGDRHYEQYF. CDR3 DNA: TGCGCCAGCAGCGGAGACAGACACTACGAGCAGTACTTC.

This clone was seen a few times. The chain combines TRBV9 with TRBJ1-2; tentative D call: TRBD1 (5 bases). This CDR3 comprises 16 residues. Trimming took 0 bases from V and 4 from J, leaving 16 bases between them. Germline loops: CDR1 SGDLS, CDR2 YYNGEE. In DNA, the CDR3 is TGTGCCAGCAGCGTAGCAGCCTTGTCGACAGTCTATGGCTACACCTTC. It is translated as CASSVAALSTVYGYTF.

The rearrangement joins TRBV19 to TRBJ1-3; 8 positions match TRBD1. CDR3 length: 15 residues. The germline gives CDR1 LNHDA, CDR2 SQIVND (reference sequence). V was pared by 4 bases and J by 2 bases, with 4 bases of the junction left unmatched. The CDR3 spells CASSTDRGPGNTIYF. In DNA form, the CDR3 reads TGTGCCAGTAGTACCGACAGGGGACCTGGAAACACCATATATTTT.

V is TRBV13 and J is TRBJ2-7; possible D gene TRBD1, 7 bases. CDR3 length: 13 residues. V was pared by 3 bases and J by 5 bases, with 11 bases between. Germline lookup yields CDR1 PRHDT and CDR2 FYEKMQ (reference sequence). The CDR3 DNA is TGTGCCAGCAGCTTTCAGGGGGGTAACGAGCAGTACTTC. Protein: CASSFQGGNEQYF.

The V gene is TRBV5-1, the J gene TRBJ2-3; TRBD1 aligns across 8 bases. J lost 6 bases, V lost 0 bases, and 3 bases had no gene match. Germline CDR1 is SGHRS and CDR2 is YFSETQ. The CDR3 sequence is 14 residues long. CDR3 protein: CASSLDRGADTQYF. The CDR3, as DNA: TGCGCCAGCAGCTTGGACAGGGGGGCGGATACGCAGTATTTT.

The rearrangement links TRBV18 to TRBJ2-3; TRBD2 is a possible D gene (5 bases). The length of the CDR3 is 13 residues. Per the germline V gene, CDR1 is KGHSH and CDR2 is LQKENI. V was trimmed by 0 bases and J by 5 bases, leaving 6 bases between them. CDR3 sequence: CASSPPAGDTQYF. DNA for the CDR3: TGTGCCAGCTCACCACCGGCGGGAGATACGCAGTATTTT. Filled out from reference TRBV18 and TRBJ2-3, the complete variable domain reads NAGVMQNPRHLVRRRGQEARLRCSPMKGHSHVYWYRQLPEEGLKFMVYLQKENIIDESGMPKERFSAEFPKEGPSILRIQQVVRGDSAAYFCASSPPAGDTQYFGPGTRLTVL.

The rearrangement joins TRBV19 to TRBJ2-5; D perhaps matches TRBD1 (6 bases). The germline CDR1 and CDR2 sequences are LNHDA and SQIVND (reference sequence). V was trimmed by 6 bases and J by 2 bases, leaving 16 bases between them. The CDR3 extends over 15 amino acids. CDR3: CASRKATGNQETQYF. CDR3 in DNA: TGTGCCAGTAGAAAGGCGACAGGTAATCAAGAGACCCAGTACTTC. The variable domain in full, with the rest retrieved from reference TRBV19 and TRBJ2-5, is DGGITQSPKYLFRKEGQNVTLSCEQNLNHDAMYWYRQDPGQGLRLIYYSQIVNDFQKGDIAEGYSVSREKKESFPLTVTSAQKNPTAFYLCASRKATGNQETQYFGPGTRLLVL.

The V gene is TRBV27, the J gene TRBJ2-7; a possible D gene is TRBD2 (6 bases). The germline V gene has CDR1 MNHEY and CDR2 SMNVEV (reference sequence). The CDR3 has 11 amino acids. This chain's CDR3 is CTAGNSYEQYF. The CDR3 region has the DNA TGTACTGCGGGGAACTCCTACGAGCAGTACTTC.